This record concerns one T cell receptor beta chain sequence. With 5 bases clipped from V and 5 bases from J, the junction kept 5 bases outside the gene matches. Per the germline V gene, CDR1 is SNHLY and CDR2 is FYNNEI. The CDR3 length is 13 residues. Following extraction, RNA underwent reverse transcription to cDNA, which served as the sequencing template. Measured with immunoSEQ multiplex PCR; TCRdb has only the in-frame clones, and not every one. The sample includes roughly 220,000 clones, more than 55% seen only once; the top ten take 1.2%. Treatment here: oral pan-JAK inhibitor, 5-10 mg twice daily. The sample comes from a study of CD8+ T cells in alopecia areata.

Sequencing was performed on CD4+ T cells sorted from blood, taken around week 44, from a patient treated with tofacitinib. This sequence was found in a human donor with alopecia areata. The gene calls are TRBV2 and TRBJ1-2; TRBD1 matches 7 bases. Here the CDR3 reads CASSKPTGYGYTF. The CDR3 nucleotides are TGTGCCAGCAGTAAACCGACAGGGTATGGCTACACCTTC. The complete variable domain, with remaining parts taken from reference TRBV2 and TRBJ1-2, reads EPEVTQTPSHQVTQMGQEVILRCVPISNHLYFYWYRQILGQKVEFLVSFYNNEISEKSEIFDDQFSVERPDGSNFTLKIRSTKLEDSAMYFCASSKPTGYGYTFGSGTRLTVV.